The rows below give T cell receptor beta chains drawn from one sample of a study of shared clonotypes between healthy human individuals. Using immunoSEQ multiplex PCR, the repertoire was profiled, and TCRdb retains in-frame clones only, with some absent. In the table there are around 1.5 million clones, 95% to 99% of which are singletons. Input material: naive CD4+ T cells sorted from blood. Receptors were obtained from a man aged 25 to 45 in good health. The CDR3 runs from the conserved cysteine through the conserved F or W. D genes are given only for firm matches. Not all rows give a size; the values are once, few, many and, for expanded clones, a class.

D,V,size,J,DNA,CDR3
TRBD1,TRBV9,NA,TRBJ1-2,TGTGCCAGCAGCGTATTTTCAGGGGGCGATGGCTACACCTTC,CASSVFSGGDGYTF
NA,TRBV7-9,NA,TRBJ1-4,TGTGCCAGCAGCTTAAGTCTTGGACAGCGAAATGAAAAACTGTTTTTT,CASSLSLGQRNEKLFF
TRBD1,TRBV29-1,NA,TRBJ2-5,TGCAGCGTTGTACAGGGGGCTGGTCAGGAGACCCAGTACTTC,CSVVQGAGQETQYF
TRBD1,TRBV29-1,NA,TRBJ2-7,TGCAGCGCCAGACAGGGGAGCACCTACGAGCAGTACTTC,CSARQGSTYEQYF
NA,TRBV5-1,once,TRBJ1-1,TGCGCCAGCAGCTTGTCCGGGGATAACACTGAAGCTTTCTTT,CASSLSGDNTEAFF
NA,TRBV19,NA,TRBJ1-2,TGTGCCAGTACCGATAGGGGGTATGGCTACACCTTC,CASTDRGYGYTF
TRBD2,TRBV27,NA,TRBJ2-1,TGTGCCAGCAGTGTAGGGTCTGAGGCTAGCGGGAGGATCCACAATGAGCAGTTCTTC,CASSVGSEASGRIHNEQFF
TRBD1,TRBV5-1,NA,TRBJ1-1,TGCGCCAGCAGCCGGGACAGTCTGAACACTGAAGCTTTCTTT,CASSRDSLNTEAFF
NA,TRBV5-4,NA,TRBJ1-1,TGTGCCAGCAGCTTTTTCGGGGGCTCGAACACTGAAGCTTTCTTT,CASSFFGGSNTEAFF
NA,TRBV9,NA,TRBJ2-1,TGTGCCAGCGCAGTCACTAGTTCTTACAATGAGCAGTTCTTC,CASAVTSSYNEQFF
NA,TRBV7-2,NA,TRBJ1-5,TGTGCCAGCAGCTTAGGACAGGTTAGCAATCAGCCCCAGCATTTT,CASSLGQVSNQPQHF
NA,TRBV5-4,NA,TRBJ2-7,TGTGCCAGCAGCTCACCTCCACTCCCGGGACTTAGCTACGAGCAGTACTTC,CASSSPPLPGLSYEQYF
NA,TRBV16,NA,TRBJ1-5,TGTGCCAGCAGCCTTTTAGGGAGCAATCAGCCCCAGCATTTT,CASSLLGSNQPQHF
NA,TRBV6-4,NA,TRBJ2-2,TGTGCCAGCAGTGCTTTTCGTACCGGGGAGCTGTTTTTT,CASSAFRTGELFF
TRBD1,TRBV5-4,NA,TRBJ2-3,TGTGCCAGCAGCCACGGGGACAGGGGGCCTAGTGCAGATACGCAGTATTTT,CASSHGDRGPSADTQYF
NA,TRBV19,NA,TRBJ2-1,TGTGCCAGTAGTAGGGCAGCCTACAATGAGCAGTTCTTC,CASSRAAYNEQFF
NA,TRBV7-2,NA,TRBJ2-5,TGTGCCAGCAGCCTAAACCAGGGTGCAGAGACCCAGTACTTC,CASSLNQGAETQYF
TRBD1,TRBV10-1,NA,TRBJ1-1,TGCGCCAGCAGTGAAGGGACAGTGAACACTGAAGCTTTCTTT,CASSEGTVNTEAFF
NA,TRBV7-9,NA,TRBJ1-1,TGTGCCAGCAAGGTCGACAGAGGCCAAAACACTGAAGCTTTCTTT,CASKVDRGQNTEAFF
TRBD2,TRBV5-1,NA,TRBJ2-7,TGCGCCAGCAGTCTAGCGGGAGGATCCTACGAGCAGTACTTC,CASSLAGGSYEQYF
NA,TRBV5-1,NA,TRBJ2-5,TGCGCCAGCAGGTACCAAGGGGAGACCCAGTACTTC,CASRYQGETQYF